The 27 T cell receptor beta chains in this list originate from one sample, sequenced in a study of blood T cell repertoires in COVID-19. Method: immunoSEQ multiplex PCR; TCRdb's copy keeps in-frame clones and lacks some. In the table there are 95,000 to 150,000 clones, less than 75% of which are singletons. The sample comprised peripheral blood. The receptors here all came from a human donor with acute or convalescent COVID-19. The donor label of this sample is uncertain.

This chain links TRBV3-1 (or the pseudogene TRBV3-2) with TRBJ2-1, with D unclear. CDR3 size: 15 residues. Deletions cut 1 base from V and 8 bases from J, with 15 bases between. Germline CDR1 LGHDT, CDR2 YNNKEL (reference sequence). CDR3 sequence: CASSQGPHLGDEQFF. For the CDR3, the DNA is TGTGCCAGCAGCCAAGGCCCGCACCTAGGCGATGAGCAGTTCTTC.

This clone was detected only once. The chain recombines TRBV5-1 with TRBJ1-1; D is perhaps TRBD1 (6 bases). The CDR3 is made up of 14 amino acids. Trimming shortened V by 1 base and J by 4 bases, and 11 bases separated the two germline ends. Germline-derived CDR1 and CDR2 are SGHRS and YFSETQ. The DNA for the CDR3 is TGCGCCAGCAGCTTGACAGGGAGCGCCACTGAAGCTTTCTTT. It translates to CASSLTGSATEAFF.

The chain is built from TRBV7-7 and TRBJ2-3; D is unresolved. The germline V gene has CDR1 SSHAT and CDR2 FNYEAQ (reference sequence). The CDR3 sequence is 13 residues long. V was clipped by 0 bases and J by 6 bases, with 7 bases between them. The CDR3 loop is CASSLAEADTQYF. Here the CDR3 DNA reads TGTGCCAGCAGCTTAGCTGAGGCGGATACGCAGTATTTT.

The chain carries TRBV12-3 or TRBV12-4 and TRBJ2-7; 7 positions match TRBD1. The CDR3 spans 11 residues. J lost 7 bases, V lost 5 bases, and 2 bases had no gene match. The DNA of the CDR3 is TGTGCCAGCAGTAACAGGGGTGAGCAGTACTTC. It encodes CASSNRGEQYF.

The genes are TRBV7-9 and TRBJ1-2; 8 bases agree with TRBD1. CDR1 SEHNR and CDR2 FQNEAQ come from the germline V gene (reference sequence). V shed 1 base and J 4 bases; nucleotides not matched to a gene: 8. CDR3 length: 16 amino acids. CDR3 nucleotide sequence: TGTGCCAGCAGCTTAGGGGGGACAGGAGCCTCCTATGGCTACACCTTC. Protein sequence: CASSLGGTGASYGYTF.

This clone was counted a few times. CDR3 sequence reads: CASLPRDRGLRLSNQPQHF. The CDR3 DNA reads TGTGCCAGCTTGCCCAGGGACAGGGGCCTTCGCCTTAGCAATCAGCCCCAGCATTTT. This chain connects TRBV9 to TRBJ1-5; the match to TRBD1 covers 10 bases. The germline gives CDR1 SGDLS, CDR2 YYNGEE. This CDR3 spans 19 amino acids. V was clipped by 7 bases and J by 0 bases; unmatched bases: 16.

The chain combines TRBV29-1 with TRBJ1-1, with TRBD1 as a possible D gene (5 bases). With 3 bases removed from V and 2 bases from J, the gap between germline ends came to 10 bases. CDR3 length equals 13 residues. The germline V gene has CDR1 SQVTM and CDR2 ANQGSEA. CDR3 coding DNA: TGCAGCGTTGATCGTGGGGCAAACACTGAAGCTTTCTTT. This translates into CSVDRGANTEAFF. The full variable domain, in which reference TRBV29-1 and TRBJ1-1 provide the parts outside the CDR3, is SAVISQKPSRDICQRGTSLTIQCQVDSQVTMMFWYRQQPGQSLTLIATANQGSEATYESGFVIDKFPISRPNLTFSTLTVSNMSPEDSSIYLCSVDRGANTEAFFGQGTRLTVV.

This clone is medium-sized (0.01 to 0.1%). CDR3 loop: CASSMSYTGELFF. For the CDR3, the DNA is TGTGCCAGCAGCATGTCCTACACCGGGGAGCTGTTTTTT. This chain links TRBV9 with TRBJ2-2; D call uncertain. V was pared by 4 bases and J by 3 bases, with 7 bases between. The length of the CDR3 is 13 residues. The germline V gene has CDR1 SGDLS and CDR2 YYNGEE.

As concerns this clone: Other DNA sequences of this sample code for an identical CDR3. V and J are TRBV11-2 and TRBJ1-3; a possible D gene is TRBD1 (5 bases). In germline, CDR1 is SGHAT, CDR2 FQNNGV. V was clipped by 5 bases and J by 8 bases, with 13 bases between them. CDR3 length: 13 residues. CDR3 in DNA: TGTGCCAGCAGCCATTGGGGGGGTCACACCATATATTTT. This codes for CASSHWGGHTIYF.

This clone came up many times. The J gene is TRBJ2-7, the V gene TRBV5-1, with 8 positions matching TRBD2. Germline V gives CDR1 SGHRS, CDR2 YFSETQ. The CDR3 covers 14 residues. The ends lost 1 base at V and 7 bases at J; junction bases unmatched: 7. CDR3 in DNA: TGCGCCAGCAGCTTGTCATCGGGGGGGCGGGAGCAGTACTTC. This sequence encodes CASSLSSGGREQYF.

The CDR3 region has the DNA TGTGCCAGCACCCTTAAACGTCCGGGACAGGTCATAAACACCGGGGAGCTGTTTTTT. It yields the protein CASTLKRPGQVINTGELFF. The J gene is TRBJ2-2, the V gene TRBV2; 8 positions match TRBD1. Germline assignment: CDR1 SNHLY and CDR2 FYNNEI. The CDR3 length is 19 residues. J gave up 2 bases and V 7 bases, and 18 bases lay outside the gene matches.

The chain joins TRBV2 to TRBJ1-2, with 7 positions matching TRBD1. The ends lost 5 bases at V and 5 bases at J; junction bases unmatched: 14. Germline CDR1 and CDR2: SNHLY and FYNNEI. This CDR3 has 16 residues. Here the CDR3 reads CASSRDSLFDGYGYTF. The CDR3 DNA is TGTGCCAGCAGTCGGGACAGCCTCTTTGACGGATATGGCTACACCTTC.

The CDR3 region is CASSRGTGTDTQYF. The CDR3 bases are TGTGCCAGCAGTAGAGGGACAGGGACAGATACGCAGTATTTT. The genes are TRBV6-5 and TRBJ2-3, with TRBD1 identical over 9 bases. Looked up from germline, CDR1 is MNHEY and CDR2 is SVGAGI. V was clipped by 5 bases and J by 3 bases; unmatched bases: 3. There are 14 residues in the CDR3.

As DNA, the CDR3 is TGTGCCAGCAGCCACAGCGGGGGGGCCCCGTGGACGGACACAGATACGCAGTATTTT. It translates to CASSHSGGAPWTDTDTQYF. V is TRBV3-1 (or the pseudogene TRBV3-2) and J is TRBJ2-3; 10 nucleotides align to TRBD2. The CDR3 runs to 19 residues. Germline V gene lookup returns CDR1 LGHDT and CDR2 YNNKEL (reference sequence). V was pared by 3 bases and J by 2 bases, with 14 bases of the junction left unmatched.

Written as DNA, the CDR3 is TGTGCCAGCAGCGTAGGAACAGGGATGGGTTCACCCCTCCACTTT. Its translation is CASSVGTGMGSPLHF. V is TRBV9 and J is TRBJ1-6, with D possibly matching TRBD1 (6 bases). Trimming pared 0 bases from V and 9 bases from J, leaving 13 bases between. The CDR3 contains 15 residues. Germline V gene data show CDR1 as SGDLS and CDR2 as YYNGEE.

This clone was seen only once. The chain combines TRBV27 with TRBJ2-7; 10 bases match TRBD2. CDR3 length: 15 amino acids. Losses at the gene ends were 2 bases for V and 3 bases for J; bases not matched to a gene: 4. CDR1 is MNHEY and CDR2 is SMNVEV in the germline V gene (reference sequence). In nucleotides, the CDR3 is TGTGCCAGCAGTTTAGCAGCGGGGGGGTTCTACGAGCAGTACTTC. Its protein is CASSLAAGGFYEQYF.

The chain carries TRBV5-1 and TRBJ2-2; D call uncertain. V gave up 0 bases and J gave up 0 bases, with 9 bases separating them. The CDR3 runs 16 residues. Germline values: CDR1 SGHRS, CDR2 YFSETQ. Written as DNA, the CDR3 is TGCGCCAGCAGCTTGGCCCTTTCCGCGAACACCGGGGAGCTGTTTTTT. This codes for CASSLALSANTGELFF.

CDR3 nucleotide sequence: TGTGCCAGCAGTGAATGGGGTGGAGGAAACGAGCAGTACGTC. Translated: CASSEWGGGNEQYV. V and J are TRBV6-1 and TRBJ2-7; tentative D call: TRBD2 (5 bases). CDR3 length equals 14 residues. With 2 bases removed from V and 5 bases from J, the gap between germline ends came to 13 bases. Germline-derived CDR1 and CDR2 are MNHNS and SASEGT.

The genes are TRBV2 and TRBJ2-5, with 8 bases aligning to TRBD2. This CDR3 contains 14 residues. CDR1 SNHLY and CDR2 FYNNEI come from the germline V gene. After removal of 2 bases from V and 4 bases from J, the junction contained 3 bases not matched to a gene. The CDR3 DNA follows: TGTGCCAGCAGTGAACGGGGGGGCGGAGAGACCCAGTACTTC. Encoded protein: CASSERGGGETQYF.

This sequence joins TRBV7-8 and TRBJ1-6; 9 nucleotides match TRBD1. The CDR3 is 19 residues long. J gave up 5 bases and V 4 bases, and 15 bases lay outside the gene matches. The germline gives CDR1 SGHVS, CDR2 FQNEAQ. CDR3 coding DNA: TGTGCCAGCAGCTCGGACAGGGGACATATTCGTCGGAATAATTCACCCCTCCACTTT. It is translated as CASSSDRGHIRRNNSPLHF.

The chain has TRBV11-2 and TRBJ1-2; D uncertain. The CDR3 totals 14 residues. Trimming left V 0 bases short and J 9 bases short, with 14 bases between. From germline, CDR1 is SGHAT and CDR2 FQNNGV. The CDR3 nucleotides read TGTGCCAGCAGCTTAGATTTTGGGAGCGGAAGCTACACCTTC. It specifies CASSLDFGSGSYTF.

The sample holds one count of this clone. The chain employs TRBV10-3 and TRBJ1-2; D call uncertain. V lost 4 bases to trimming and J lost 4 bases, with 10 bases between them. CDR1 ENHRY and CDR2 SYGVKD come from the germline V gene. The CDR3 extends over 13 amino acids. CDR3 region: CAISGPGGYGYTF. DNA of the CDR3: TGTGCCATCAGTGGACCCGGAGGCTATGGCTACACCTTC.

The chain carries TRBV7-9 and TRBJ2-7, with 9 bases fitting TRBD2. V lost 4 bases to trimming and J lost 3 bases; unmatched junction nucleotides: 7. The germline V gene has CDR1 SEHNR and CDR2 FQNEAQ (reference sequence). There are 15 residues in the CDR3. CDR3 region: CASSSQGGGDYEQYV. The CDR3 DNA reads TGTGCCAGCAGCTCCCAGGGCGGGGGGGACTACGAGCAGTACGTC.

CDR3 in DNA: TGTGCCAGCAGTCTCGGACAGGGGGAGACCCAGTACTTC. It codes for CASSLGQGETQYF. This sequence joins TRBV27 and TRBJ2-5; the match to TRBD1 covers 9 bases. The CDR3 contains 13 residues. J gave up 5 bases and V 5 bases, and 3 bases lay outside the gene matches. CDR1 and CDR2 (germline): MNHEY, SMNVEV (reference sequence).

This clone was found a few times. V is TRBV18 and J is TRBJ1-4, with TRBD1 matching 9 bases. Germline loops: CDR1 KGHSH, CDR2 LQKENI. This CDR3 has 14 amino acids. V lost 4 bases and J lost 6; bases outside the gene matches: 3. The CDR3 nucleotides read TGTGCCAGCTCACGGGACAGGGAGGATGAAAAACTGTTTTTT. Translating it yields CASSRDREDEKLFF.

This chain links TRBV7-8 with TRBJ2-1; TRBD2 matches 11 bases. Losses at the gene ends were 4 bases for V and 0 bases for J; bases not matched to a gene: 11. Germline CDR1 reads SGHVS; CDR2 reads FQNEAQ. The CDR3 contains 19 residues. The CDR3 region is CASSSSGTSGSSSYNEQFF. The CDR3 DNA reads TGTGCCAGCAGCTCCTCAGGGACTAGCGGCTCCAGCTCCTACAATGAGCAGTTCTTC.

V is TRBV6-5 and J is TRBJ1-6; D not certain. V lost 2 bases and J lost 2, with 10 bases in between. Looked up from germline, CDR1 is MNHEY and CDR2 is SVGAGI. The CDR3 covers 16 residues. The CDR3 loop is CASSYPRGTYNSPLHF. CDR3 coding DNA: TGTGCCAGCAGTTACCCGAGAGGGACCTATAATTCACCCCTCCACTTT.